The 32 T cell receptor beta chains given below trace back to one sample, sequenced in a study of cytomegalovirus exposure and HLA in healthy donors. The PCR made use of 60 Vbeta and 13 Jbeta primers. Sequencing was performed with immunoSEQ multiplex PCR; in TCRdb, only in-frame clones are kept and a portion is missing. Among 110,000 or so clones listed, around 80% were seen once. The sequenced material came from PBMCs. Receptors were obtained from a young woman in good health and CMV-seronegative.

The chain uses TRBV5-1 and TRBJ2-1, with 8 bases identical to TRBD1. J gave up 4 bases and V 4 bases, and 16 bases lay outside the gene matches. CDR1 SGHRS and CDR2 YFSETQ come from the germline V gene. The CDR3 loop spans 18 amino acids. The CDR3 coding sequence is TGCGCCAGCAGCGCCTCAGGATCAGGGGGCGAAACTTACAATGAGCAGTTCTTC. Its translation: CASSASGSGGETYNEQFF.

This clone was found once. The chain employs TRBV21-1 and TRBJ2-7; TRBD2 reflects the table's D call only, with no check against the DNA. TRBV21-1 corresponds to a pseudogene. The CDR3 consists of 15 residues. CDR3 coding DNA: TGTGCCAGCAGCAGAACCGGGACTCTCTCCTACGAGCAGTACTTC. It yields the protein CASSRTGTLSYEQYF.

This rearrangement joins TRBV10-1 to TRBJ2-2; D might be TRBD2 (5 bases). The V end was cut by 5 bases, the J end by 7 bases, with 11 bases between. Germline values: CDR1 WNHNN, CDR2 SYGVQD (reference sequence). This CDR3 spans 13 amino acids. In nucleotides, the CDR3 is TGCGCCAGCAGTTGGATCCGGGACGGGGAGCTGTTTTTT. It codes for CASSWIRDGELFF.

A few counts support this clone. The chain has TRBV4-1 and TRBJ2-3; D unresolved. V shed 3 bases and J shed 3 bases, with 7 bases lying between them. This CDR3 has 13 residues. Germline CDR1 reads MGHRA; CDR2 reads YSYEKL. CDR3 region: CASSHQRTDTQYF. The CDR3 nucleotides are TGCGCCAGCAGCCATCAGAGGACAGATACGCAGTATTTT.

V usage is TRBV10-3 and J usage is TRBJ1-3, with D perhaps matching TRBD1 (6 bases). The V gene lost 11 bases and the J gene lost 1 base, with 9 bases spanning the gap. Germline-derived CDR1 and CDR2 are ENHRY and SYGVKD. The CDR3 covers 12 residues. CDR3: CASGTSGNTIYF. The CDR3 region has the DNA TGTGCCTCCGGGACATCTGGAAACACCATATATTTT.

This clone was seen just once. This chain's CDR3 is CASSLHPGTDNTEAFF. CDR3 DNA: TGTGCCAGCAGCCTCCACCCCGGGACAGACAACACTGAAGCTTTCTTT. This chain connects TRBV7-9 to TRBJ1-1; TRBD1 matches 7 bases. CDR1 and CDR2 from the germline V gene are SEHNR and FQNEAQ (reference sequence). The CDR3 has 16 amino acids. V lost 5 bases and J lost 2; bases outside the gene matches: 11.

V usage is TRBV6-5 and J usage is TRBJ1-4, with a weak D call TRBD1 (6 bases). Between the trimmed V and J ends, which lost 8 bases and 3 bases, there was a span of 13 bases. The CDR3 consists of 14 residues. Germline CDR1 and CDR2: MNHEY and SVGAGI. The CDR3 loop is CASGRGSANEKLFF. The CDR3 DNA follows: TGTGCCAGCGGGAGGGGGTCTGCTAATGAAAAACTGTTTTTT.

The CDR3 loop is CASSSGQSSGNTIYF. The DNA for the CDR3 is TGCGCCAGCAGCTCGGGACAGTCCTCTGGAAACACCATATATTTT. The rearrangement links TRBV5-1 to TRBJ1-3, with TRBD1 identical over 7 bases. The junction had 3 bases not matched to a gene; V was cut back by 3 bases and J by 0 bases. Germline-derived CDR1 and CDR2 are SGHRS and YFSETQ. The CDR3 is made up of 15 amino acids.

The chain carries TRBV7-2 and TRBJ1-1; TRBD1 is a possible D gene (5 bases). The ends were cut back, 1 base at V and 2 bases at J, with 11 bases in the middle. CDR1 is SGHTA and CDR2 is FQGNSA in the germline V gene. The CDR3 runs to 15 residues. The CDR3 DNA sequence: TGTGCCAGCAGCTTAGAAGGACACTTAAACACTGAAGCTTTCTTT. Its protein product is CASSLEGHLNTEAFF.

This clone was seen once. This chain uses TRBV5-1 with TRBJ2-7; TRBD1 matches at 12 bases. Germline CDR1 SGHRS, CDR2 YFSETQ. The CDR3 has 14 residues. The V segment lost 2 bases and the J segment 5 bases; nucleotides outside the gene matches: 2. The DNA of the CDR3 is TGCGCCAGCAGCTTTGGGACAGGGGGCAACGAGCAGTACTTC. This sequence encodes CASSFGTGGNEQYF.

The chain is built from TRBV6-6 and TRBJ1-4; perhaps TRBD1 as D (6 bases). The CDR3 length is 15 residues. The V gene's germline CDR1 is MNHNY and CDR2 SVGAGI (reference sequence). The ends were cut back, 0 bases at V and 8 bases at J, with 13 bases in the middle. DNA of the CDR3: TGTGCCAGCAGTTACTCGGGCAGGGGTTTGGAAAAACTGTTTTTT. This sequence encodes CASSYSGRGLEKLFF.

The V and J genes are TRBV2 and TRBJ2-2; TRBD1 might be the D (5 bases). Trimming took off 11 bases at V and 0 bases at J, with 19 bases between the two ends. Germline values: CDR1 SNHLY, CDR2 FYNNEI. There are 16 residues in the CDR3. In DNA, the CDR3 is TGTGCCTCCCGGCTGGAGCAGGGCGCGAACACCGGGGAGCTGTTTTTT. Translating gives CASRLEQGANTGELFF.

This clone was counted a few times. This chain joins TRBV7-9 and TRBJ1-3, with TRBD1 identical over 10 bases. CDR1 SEHNR and CDR2 FQNEAQ come from the germline V gene (reference sequence). The CDR3 runs 17 residues. Germline trimming cut 5 bases from V and 3 bases from J; bases unmatched to any gene: 10. CDR3 sequence reads: CASSPPPGTGDGNTIYF. Here the CDR3 DNA reads TGTGCCAGCAGCCCACCCCCCGGGACAGGGGATGGAAACACCATATATTTT.

The chain combines TRBV5-4 with TRBJ2-2; 10 positions agree with TRBD1. This CDR3 comprises 15 residues. From germline, CDR1 is SGHNT and CDR2 YYREEE (reference sequence). V was pared by 4 bases and J by 5 bases, with 5 bases of the junction left unmatched. CDR3 sequence: CASSHGTGETGELFF. The CDR3 coding sequence is TGTGCCAGCAGCCATGGGACAGGGGAAACCGGGGAGCTGTTTTTT.

This clone was found a few times. V usage is TRBV9 and J usage is TRBJ1-3; D is unclear. The V end lost 0 bases, the J end lost 7 bases, and 8 bases lay between the germline ends. The CDR3 has 13 amino acids. The germline V gene has CDR1 SGDLS and CDR2 YYNGEE. The CDR3 loop reads CASSVESGNTIYF. In DNA, the CDR3 is TGTGCCAGCAGCGTAGAGTCCGGGAACACCATATATTTT. Full variable domain (missing parts from reference TRBV9 and TRBJ1-3): DSGVTQTPKHLITATGQRVTLRCSPRSGDLSVYWYQQSLDQGLQFLIQYYNGEERAKGNILERFSAQQFPDLHSELNLSSLELGDSALYFCASSVESGNTIYFGEGSWLTVV.

The gene calls are TRBV5-1 and TRBJ2-4; 16 nucleotides match TRBD2. J was trimmed by 7 bases and V by 3 bases; bases with no gene match: 7. The CDR3 consists of 17 residues. The germline V gene has CDR1 SGHRS and CDR2 YFSETQ. The CDR3 DNA sequence: TGCGCCAGCAGCTATACACCGGGACTAGCGGGAGGGAACATTCAGTACTTC. The encoded protein is CASSYTPGLAGGNIQYF.

The chain combines TRBV6-5 with TRBJ2-7, with D possibly matching TRBD2 (5 bases). CDR1 is MNHEY and CDR2 is SVGAGI in the germline V gene. Trimming stripped 8 bases from V and 3 bases from J, with 11 bases between. There are 12 residues in the CDR3. The CDR3 DNA reads as TGTGCCAGCGGGAGCGAATTCTACGAGCAGTACTTC. The encoded protein is CASGSEFYEQYF.

The chain joins TRBV5-1 to TRBJ1-1; no definite D call. The CDR3 has 13 residues. The germline V and J ends were trimmed by 3 bases and 2 bases, with 8 bases remaining between them. Germline V gene lookup returns CDR1 SGHRS and CDR2 YFSETQ. The CDR3 bases are TGCGCCAGCAGCTGGGAGGGAAACACTGAAGCTTTCTTT. It translates to CASSWEGNTEAFF.

The chain uses TRBV4-1 and TRBJ1-5; unclear D gene. The germline V and J ends were trimmed by 0 bases and 4 bases, with 7 bases remaining between them. This CDR3 comprises 14 residues. Germline CDR1 reads MGHRA; CDR2 reads YSYEKL. In DNA form, the CDR3 reads TGCGCCAGCAGCCAAGAGCAGATGAATCAGCCCCAGCATTTT. It encodes CASSQEQMNQPQHF.

The chain carries TRBV19 and TRBJ1-3; D not certain. There are 14 residues in the CDR3. CDR1 is LNHDA and CDR2 is SQIVND in the germline V gene (reference sequence). V lost 2 bases to trimming and J lost 2 bases, with 7 bases between them. The CDR3 loop reads CASSIRGTGNTIYF. The CDR3 nucleotides are TGTGCCAGTAGTATACGGGGAACTGGAAACACCATATATTTT.

The chain carries TRBV6-1 and TRBJ1-6; no firm D call. V was shortened by 4 bases and J by 0 bases, with 13 bases between the two germline ends. Germline V CDR1 and CDR2: MNHNS, SASEGT. The CDR3 extends over 17 amino acids. CDR3 sequence: CASSGGRLSSYNSPLHF. The CDR3 region has the DNA TGTGCCAGCAGTGGAGGGAGGCTTAGCTCCTATAATTCACCCCTCCACTTT.

The CDR3 DNA follows: TGTGCCAGTTACAGACAGGGAAAGAACACTGAAGCTTTCTTT. It yields the protein CASYRQGKNTEAFF. This chain joins TRBV19 and TRBJ1-1, with 7 bases lining up with TRBD1. Germline CDR1 reads LNHDA; CDR2 reads SQIVND (reference sequence). CDR3 size: 14 residues. Trimming at V came to 8 bases and at J to 1 base, leaving 7 bases not matched to a gene.

The rearrangement joins TRBV5-5 to TRBJ1-4, with a tentative D call TRBD1 (5 bases). Trimming took off 1 base at V and 3 bases at J, with 16 bases between the two ends. The CDR3 is 17 amino acids. The germline V gene has CDR1 SGHKS and CDR2 YYEKEE (reference sequence). The CDR3 reads CASSLRSPGLANEKLFF. The CDR3 nucleotides are TGTGCCAGCAGCTTGCGCTCTCCGGGACTTGCTAATGAAAAACTGTTTTTT.

This clone came up once. The chain joins TRBV2 to TRBJ2-3; 7 bases map to TRBD1. This CDR3 is built from 16 residues. V lost 7 bases and J lost 5; bases outside the gene matches: 15. Germline CDR1 and CDR2: SNHLY and FYNNEI. The CDR3 sequence: CASTFFRQGREDTQYF. The CDR3 coding sequence is TGTGCCAGCACCTTCTTCCGACAGGGTCGAGAAGATACGCAGTATTTT.

CDR3 in DNA: TGTGCCACCTCGCTGTCAGGCCTGGGAGGGTACGAGCAGTACTTC. Translated: CATSLSGLGGYEQYF. The rearrangement links TRBV27 to TRBJ2-7; 7 bases agree with TRBD2. The germline CDR1 and CDR2 sequences are MNHEY and SMNVEV (reference sequence). The junction had 16 bases not matched to a gene; V was cut back by 10 bases and J by 4 bases. The CDR3 is made up of 15 amino acids.

The chain uses TRBV5-1 and TRBJ1-1; TRBD1 might be the D (5 bases). From germline, CDR1 is SGHRS and CDR2 YFSETQ. Between the trimmed V and J ends, which lost 4 bases and 5 bases, there was a span of 24 bases. The CDR3 extends over 17 amino acids. The CDR3 nucleotides read TGCGCCAGCAGCGAGGCTGAAGCACAGGTCCAGGGAACTGAAGCTTTCTTT. It specifies CASSEAEAQVQGTEAFF.

This clone is a singleton in its sample. The chain has TRBV7-8 and TRBJ1-1; 8 nucleotides line up with TRBD1. The germline V gene has CDR1 SGHVS and CDR2 FQNEAQ. The CDR3 runs 17 residues. V was pared by 3 bases and J by 7 bases, with 16 bases of the junction left unmatched. The chain's CDR3 is CASSFSTGQGAISEAFF. CDR3 DNA: TGTGCCAGCAGCTTTAGTACTGGTCAGGGGGCAATTAGTGAAGCTTTCTTT.

This chain connects TRBV6-1 to TRBJ2-5, with 14 bases lining up with TRBD2. The junction had 7 bases not matched to a gene; V was cut back by 4 bases and J by 0 bases. CDR3 length: 18 amino acids. The germline gives CDR1 MNHNS, CDR2 SASEGT. CDR3 region: CASSARTSGGRYQETQYF. The CDR3 DNA reads TGTGCCAGCAGTGCCCGGACTAGCGGGGGGAGGTACCAAGAGACCCAGTACTTC.

The chain employs TRBV19 and TRBJ1-5; 9 bases are a match to TRBD1. The J segment lost 7 bases and the V segment lost 7 bases, leaving 17 bases of the junction unmatched. This CDR3 region has 17 residues. Germline CDR1 reads LNHDA; CDR2 reads SQIVND (reference sequence). This CDR3 reads CASTLSGTGISEQPQHF. CDR3 DNA sequence: TGTGCCAGTACTCTCTCGGGGACAGGGATAAGCGAACAGCCCCAGCATTTT. The complete variable domain, with remaining parts taken from reference TRBV19 and TRBJ1-5, reads DGGITQSPKYLFRKEGQNVTLSCEQNLNHDAMYWYRQDPGQGLRLIYYSQIVNDFQKGDIAEGYSVSREKKESFPLTVTSAQKNPTAFYLCASTLSGTGISEQPQHFGDGTRLSIL.

The V call is TRBV7-2, the J call TRBJ1-2; D not certain. Germline V gene lookup returns CDR1 SGHTA and CDR2 FQGNSA. This CDR3 has 14 amino acids. The germline V and J ends were trimmed by 1 base and 8 bases, with 14 bases remaining between them. The CDR3 loop is CASSLVMALEGYTF. DNA for the CDR3: TGTGCCAGCAGCTTAGTCATGGCTTTGGAGGGCTACACCTTC.

This rearrangement joins TRBV30 to TRBJ1-1; TRBD1 matches at 8 bases. The V gene's germline CDR1 is GTSNPN and CDR2 SVGIG (reference sequence). The length of the CDR3 is 14 residues. J gave up 1 base and V 0 bases, and 1 base lay outside the gene matches. The CDR3 nucleotides are TGTGCCTGGAGTGTAGGGACAGGGAACACTGAAGCTTTCTTT. Residues: CAWSVGTGNTEAFF.

This clone was detected only once. The CDR3 sequence is CAWSGKSSGNTIYF. CDR3 in DNA: TGTGCCTGGAGTGGCAAGAGCTCTGGAAACACCATATATTTT. This sequence joins TRBV30 and TRBJ1-3; D not resolved. The CDR3 consists of 14 residues. Trimming shortened V by 1 base and J by 0 bases, and 7 bases separated the two germline ends. Germline CDR1 reads GTSNPN; CDR2 reads SVGIG (reference sequence).